This TCR beta chain came from a study of T-cell reconstitution after alpha-beta-depleted transplantation in children listed by TCRdb under 2016. For the wider study: Using TCR repertoire profiling, the study quantitatively followed how T-cell immune reconstitution unfolded in children after TCRalphabeta/CD19-depleted allogeneic hematopoietic cell transplantation. What the research found in general, with its limitations: The apparently early alphabetaT-cell count recovery about two months after transplant was reportedly dependent on only several hundred rapidly expanded clones derived from non-depleted graft cells. In some patients, the high TCRbeta diversity seen at day 60 was put down to recipient T cells and intrathymic progenitors that had survived conditioning. Hyperexpanded clone frequencies declined over subsequent months; after one year, T-cell counts and TCRbeta diversity were mostly attributed to newly produced T cells.

As regards this clonotype: Its antigen specificity is not known. No much larger clone exists at a distance of one base, and base qualities are not known.

Preparation of the library involved PCR. The sequencer listed for this sample is Illumina HiSeq 2500. Molecular barcoding was employed in the preparation of TCR libraries, with unique molecular identifiers being used to normalize TCRbeta repertoire quantification. TCRdb itself trimmed the public reads at Q25 with fastp, ran MiXCR and retained productive beta chains. Here each entry gathers all rows of one CDR3 protein and keeps the most common genes and DNA. Within this sample are 700,000 to 850,000 distinct CDR3 sequences, with about 16% of them counted one time only. The top ten clonotypes cover roughly 5% of the sample. The treatment or condition label here, explained by the study, means: allogeneic hematopoietic cell transplantation with graft depleted of TCRalphabeta T cells and CD19 B cells. The children who served as transplant recipients had been given grafts of TCRalphabeta/CD19-depleted allogeneic hematopoietic cells.

The TCR comes from a male patient aged 5 to 17 who had a stem cell transplant for acute lymphoblastic leukemia, so the T cells may come from the graft donor. This sample comprised PBMCs, mostly from graft donor cells, obtained 360 days after TCRalphabeta/CD19-depleted stem cell transplant.

The DNA is as follows: TGTGCCAGCAGGAAGATCGGGACAGGGAGGTGCAATCAGCCCCAGCATTTT. It translates to CASRKIGTGRCNQPQHF. The rearrangement combines TRBV28 with TRBJ1-5, and TRBD1 aligns with 9 junction nucleotides. From a lookup of the germline V gene, CDR1 and CDR2 are MDHEN and SYDVKM. V lost 6 bases and J lost 2 bases, and the count of bases not matched to a germline gene is 11. The CDR3 sequence holds 17 residues, the cysteine and phenylalanine included. Only the CDR3 portion is preserved as DNA: 51 bases, with reading frame beginning at the first base. Supplemented by the reference TRBV28 and TRBJ1-5 proteins around the CDR3, the complete variable domain is DVKVTQSSRYLVKRTGEKVFLECVQDMDHENMFWYRQDPGLGLRLIYFSYDVKMKEKGDIPEGYSVSREKKERFSLILESASTNQTSMYLCASRKIGTGRCNQPQHFGDGTRLSIL.